Sequencing of this T cell receptor beta chain was carried out in a study of early T cells in non-severe SARS-CoV-2 infection. Overall study: With bulk RNA from unsorted whole blood as input, sequencing yielded unpaired chains.

The ends lost 5 bases at V and 2 bases at J; junction bases unmatched: 0. The CDR3 extends over 14 amino acids. General study findings and limits: VDJdb matches were skewed toward anti-spike CD8 T cell responses.

This clonotype was found a few times. The antigen remains unidentified. Researchers attached unique molecular identifiers to individual cDNA molecules. In TCRdb, the 5' RACE reads were re-called with MiXCR into one record per CDR3 protein. The data hold about 81,000 distinct CDR3 sequences, with around 6% observed a single time. V usage is TRBV12-3 or TRBV12-4 and J usage is TRBJ2-6; 7 nucleotides agree with TRBD1. The specimen was whole blood. This clonotype was obtained from an adult who was a healthcare worker with PCR-confirmed SARS-CoV-2 infection or an uninfected control (not recorded which). The CDR3 nucleotides are TGTGCCAGCAGTGACAGGGCTGGGGCCAACGTCCTGACTTTC. Its protein is CASSDRAGANVLTF.